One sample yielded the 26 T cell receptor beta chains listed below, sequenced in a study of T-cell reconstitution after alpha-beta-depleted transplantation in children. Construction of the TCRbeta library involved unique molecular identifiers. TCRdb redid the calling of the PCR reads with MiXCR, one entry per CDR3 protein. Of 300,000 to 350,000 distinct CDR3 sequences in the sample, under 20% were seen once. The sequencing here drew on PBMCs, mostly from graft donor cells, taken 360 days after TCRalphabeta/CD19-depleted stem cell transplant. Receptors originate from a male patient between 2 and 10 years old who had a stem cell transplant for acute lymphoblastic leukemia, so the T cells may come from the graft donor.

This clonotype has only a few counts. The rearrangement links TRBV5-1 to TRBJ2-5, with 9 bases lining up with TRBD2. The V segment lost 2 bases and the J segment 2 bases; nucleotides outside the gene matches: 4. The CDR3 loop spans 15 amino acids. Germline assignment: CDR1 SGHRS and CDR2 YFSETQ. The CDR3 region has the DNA TGCGCCAGCAGCTTACCTAGCGGGAAGCAAGAGACCCAGTACTTC. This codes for CASSLPSGKQETQYF.

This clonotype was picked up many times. Here the CDR3 reads CASSSSGRYNEQFF. CDR3 bases: TGTGCCAGCAGCTCTAGCGGGAGGTACAATGAGCAGTTCTTC. The gene calls are TRBV12-3 or TRBV12-4 and TRBJ2-1; 11 bases match TRBD2. CDR3 length equals 14 residues. Trimming cost V 6 bases and J 4 bases; bases outside gene matches: 2.

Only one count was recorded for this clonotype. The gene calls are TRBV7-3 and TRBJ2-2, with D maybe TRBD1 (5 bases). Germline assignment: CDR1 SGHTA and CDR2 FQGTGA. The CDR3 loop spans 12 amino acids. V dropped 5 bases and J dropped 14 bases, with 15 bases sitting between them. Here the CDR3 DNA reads TGTGCCAGCAGCCAACCCCAAGGGGTTCTGTTTTTT. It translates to CASSQPQGVLFF.

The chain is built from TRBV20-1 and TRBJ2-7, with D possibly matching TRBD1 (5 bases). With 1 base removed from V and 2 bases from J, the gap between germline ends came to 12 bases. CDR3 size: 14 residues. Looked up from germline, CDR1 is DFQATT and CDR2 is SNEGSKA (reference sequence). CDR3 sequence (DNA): TGCAGTGCTAGAGTGGCAGGGAATCCCTACGAGCAGTACTTC. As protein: CSARVAGNPYEQYF.

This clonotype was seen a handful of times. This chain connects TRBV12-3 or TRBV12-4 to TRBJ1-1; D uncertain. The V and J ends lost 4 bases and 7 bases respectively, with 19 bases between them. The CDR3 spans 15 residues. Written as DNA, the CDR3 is TGTGCCAGCAGTTCAGAGGGCTACGTGGGCCGTGAAGCTTTCTTT. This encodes CASSSEGYVGREAFF.

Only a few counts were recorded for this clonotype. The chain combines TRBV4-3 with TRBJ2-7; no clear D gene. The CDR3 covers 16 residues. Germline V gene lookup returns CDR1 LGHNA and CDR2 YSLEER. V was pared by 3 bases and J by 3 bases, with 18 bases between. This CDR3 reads CASSQAAGSMGYEQYF. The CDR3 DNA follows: TGCGCCAGCAGCCAGGCCGCTGGATCAATGGGCTACGAGCAGTACTTC.

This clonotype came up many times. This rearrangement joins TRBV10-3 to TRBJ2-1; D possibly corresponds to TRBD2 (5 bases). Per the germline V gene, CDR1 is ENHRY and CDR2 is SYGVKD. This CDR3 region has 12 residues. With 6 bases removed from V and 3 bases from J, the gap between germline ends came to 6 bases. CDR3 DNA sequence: TGTGCCATCAGGGACTTCTACAATGAGCAGTTCTTC. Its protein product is CAIRDFYNEQFF.

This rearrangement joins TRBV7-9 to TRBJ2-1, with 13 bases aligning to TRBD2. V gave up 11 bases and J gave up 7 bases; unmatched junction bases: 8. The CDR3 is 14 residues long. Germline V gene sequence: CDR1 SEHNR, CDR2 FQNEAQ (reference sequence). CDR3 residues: CAGETSGRINEQFF. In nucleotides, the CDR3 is TGTGCCGGCGAGACTAGCGGGAGGATTAATGAGCAGTTCTTC.

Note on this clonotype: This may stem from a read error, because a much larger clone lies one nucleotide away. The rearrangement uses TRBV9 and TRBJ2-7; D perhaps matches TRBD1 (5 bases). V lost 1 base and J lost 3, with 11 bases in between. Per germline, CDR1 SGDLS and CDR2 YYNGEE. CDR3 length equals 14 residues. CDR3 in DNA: TGTGCCAGCAGCGTATACGGACACAACTACGAGCAGTACTTC. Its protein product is CASSVYGHNYEQYF.

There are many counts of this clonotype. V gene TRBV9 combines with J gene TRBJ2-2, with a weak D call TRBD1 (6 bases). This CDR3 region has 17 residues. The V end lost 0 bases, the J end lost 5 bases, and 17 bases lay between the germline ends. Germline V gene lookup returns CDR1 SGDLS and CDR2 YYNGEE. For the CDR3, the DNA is TGTGCCAGCAGCGTAGGACGTAGCCGGACAGTGACCGGGGAGCTGTTTTTT. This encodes CASSVGRSRTVTGELFF.

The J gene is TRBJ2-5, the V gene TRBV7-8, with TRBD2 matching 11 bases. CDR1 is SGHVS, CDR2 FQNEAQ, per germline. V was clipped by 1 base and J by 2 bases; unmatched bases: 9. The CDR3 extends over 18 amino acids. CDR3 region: CASSLVLGTSGTQETQYF. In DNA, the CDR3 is TGTGCCAGCAGCTTAGTGTTGGGGACTAGCGGTACACAAGAGACCCAGTACTTC.

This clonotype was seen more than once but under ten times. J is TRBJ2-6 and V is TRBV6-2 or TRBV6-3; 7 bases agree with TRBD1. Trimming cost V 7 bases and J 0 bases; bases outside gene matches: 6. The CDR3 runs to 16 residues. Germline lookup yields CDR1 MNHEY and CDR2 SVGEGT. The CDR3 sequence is CASNIQGYSGANVLTF. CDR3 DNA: TGTGCCAGCAACATACAGGGGTACTCTGGGGCCAACGTCCTGACTTTC.

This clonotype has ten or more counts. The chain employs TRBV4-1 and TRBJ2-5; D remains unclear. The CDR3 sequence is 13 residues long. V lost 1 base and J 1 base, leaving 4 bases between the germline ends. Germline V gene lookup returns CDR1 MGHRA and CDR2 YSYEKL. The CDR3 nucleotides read TGCGCCAGCAGCCAAGGCATCCAAGAGACCCAGTACTTC. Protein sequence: CASSQGIQETQYF.

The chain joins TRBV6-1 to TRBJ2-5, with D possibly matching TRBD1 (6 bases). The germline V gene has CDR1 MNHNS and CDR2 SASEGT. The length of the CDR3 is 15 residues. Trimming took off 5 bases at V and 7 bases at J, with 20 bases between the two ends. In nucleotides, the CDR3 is TGTGCCAGCAGTAAGAGATTGGACAGTTTGGGGACCCAGTACTTC. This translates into CASSKRLDSLGTQYF.

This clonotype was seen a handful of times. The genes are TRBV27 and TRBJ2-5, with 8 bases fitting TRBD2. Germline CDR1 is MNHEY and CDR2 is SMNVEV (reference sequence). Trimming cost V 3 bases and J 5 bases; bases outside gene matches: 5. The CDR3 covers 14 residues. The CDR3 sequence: CASSFSGTPETQYF. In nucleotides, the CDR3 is TGTGCCAGCAGTTTTAGCGGGACCCCTGAGACCCAGTACTTC.

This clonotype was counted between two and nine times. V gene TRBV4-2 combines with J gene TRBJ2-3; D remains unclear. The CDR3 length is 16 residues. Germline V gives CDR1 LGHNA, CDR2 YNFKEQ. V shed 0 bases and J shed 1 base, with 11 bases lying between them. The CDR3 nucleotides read TGTGCCAGCAGCCAAGACGCAGCCACAGGCACAGATACGCAGTATTTT. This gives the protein CASSQDAATGTDTQYF.

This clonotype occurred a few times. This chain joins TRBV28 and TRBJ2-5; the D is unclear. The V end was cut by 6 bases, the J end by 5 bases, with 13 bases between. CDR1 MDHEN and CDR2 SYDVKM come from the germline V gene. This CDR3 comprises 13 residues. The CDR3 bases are TGTGCCAGCAGGGTTAGCACCATCGAGACCCAGTACTTC. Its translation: CASRVSTIETQYF.

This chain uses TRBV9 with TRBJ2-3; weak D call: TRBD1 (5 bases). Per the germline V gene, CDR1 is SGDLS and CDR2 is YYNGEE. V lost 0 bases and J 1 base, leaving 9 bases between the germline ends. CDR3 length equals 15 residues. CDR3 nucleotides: TGTGCCAGCAGCGTAGAAGGGGCTGGCACAGATACGCAGTATTTT. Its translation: CASSVEGAGTDTQYF. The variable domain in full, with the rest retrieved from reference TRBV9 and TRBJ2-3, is DSGVTQTPKHLITATGQRVTLRCSPRSGDLSVYWYQQSLDQGLQFLIQYYNGEERAKGNILERFSAQQFPDLHSELNLSSLELGDSALYFCASSVEGAGTDTQYFGPGTRLTVL.

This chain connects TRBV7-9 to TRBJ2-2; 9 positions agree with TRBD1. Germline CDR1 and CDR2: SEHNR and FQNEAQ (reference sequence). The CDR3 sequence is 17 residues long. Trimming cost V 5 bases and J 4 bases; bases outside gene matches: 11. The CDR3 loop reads CASSLTSGTGITGELFF. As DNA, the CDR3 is TGTGCCAGCAGCCTAACATCCGGGACAGGGATCACCGGGGAGCTGTTTTTT.

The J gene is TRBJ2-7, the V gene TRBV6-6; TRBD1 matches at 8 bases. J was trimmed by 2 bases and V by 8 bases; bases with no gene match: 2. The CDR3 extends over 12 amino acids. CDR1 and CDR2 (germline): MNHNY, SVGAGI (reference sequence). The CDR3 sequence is CASGTGTYEQYF. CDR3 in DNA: TGTGCCAGCGGGACAGGCACCTACGAGCAGTACTTC.

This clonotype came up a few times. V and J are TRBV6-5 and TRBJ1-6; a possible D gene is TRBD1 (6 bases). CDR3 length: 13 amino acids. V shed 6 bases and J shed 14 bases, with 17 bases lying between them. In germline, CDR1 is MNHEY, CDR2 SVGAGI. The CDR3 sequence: CASRDFSRGSLHF. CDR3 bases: TGTGCCAGCAGAGATTTTAGTAGGGGGTCCCTCCACTTT.

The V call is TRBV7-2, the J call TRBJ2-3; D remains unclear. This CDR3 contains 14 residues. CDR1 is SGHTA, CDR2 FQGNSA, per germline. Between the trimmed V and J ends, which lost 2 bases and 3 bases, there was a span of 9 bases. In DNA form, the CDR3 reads TGTGCCAGCAGCTTATTGCCTTTTACAGATACGCAGTATTTT. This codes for CASSLLPFTDTQYF. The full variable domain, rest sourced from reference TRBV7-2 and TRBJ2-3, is GAGVSQSPSNKVTEKGKDVELRCDPISGHTALYWYRQSLGQGLEFLIYFQGNSAPDKSGLPSDRFSAERTGGSVSTLTIQRTQQEDSAVYLCASSLLPFTDTQYFGPGTRLTVL.

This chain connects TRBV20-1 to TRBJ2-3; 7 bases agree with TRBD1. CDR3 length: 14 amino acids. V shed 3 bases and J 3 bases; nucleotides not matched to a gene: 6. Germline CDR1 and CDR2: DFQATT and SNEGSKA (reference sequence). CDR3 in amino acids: CSASVDRVTDTQYF. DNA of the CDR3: TGCAGTGCTAGCGTTGACAGGGTTACAGATACGCAGTATTTT.

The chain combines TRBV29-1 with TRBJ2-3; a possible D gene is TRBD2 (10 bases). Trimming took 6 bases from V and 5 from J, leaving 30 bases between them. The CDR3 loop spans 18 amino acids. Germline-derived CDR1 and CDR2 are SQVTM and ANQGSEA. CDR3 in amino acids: CSVAGQGRSGRIGDTQYF. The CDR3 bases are TGCAGCGTCGCTGGACAGGGGCGTAGCGGGAGGATTGGAGATACGCAGTATTTT.

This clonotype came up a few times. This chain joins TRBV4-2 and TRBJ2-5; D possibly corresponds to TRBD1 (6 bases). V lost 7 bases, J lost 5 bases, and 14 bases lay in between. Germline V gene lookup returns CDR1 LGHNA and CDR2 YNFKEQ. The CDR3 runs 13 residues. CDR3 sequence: CASKQDQGETQYF. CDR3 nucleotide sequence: TGTGCCAGCAAGCAGGACCAGGGGGAGACCCAGTACTTC.

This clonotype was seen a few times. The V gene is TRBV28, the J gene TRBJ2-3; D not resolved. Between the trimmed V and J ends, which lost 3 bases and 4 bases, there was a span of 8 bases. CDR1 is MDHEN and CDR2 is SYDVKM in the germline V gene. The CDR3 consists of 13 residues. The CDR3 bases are TGTGCCAGCAGTTTTGTTCAGGCAGATACGCAGTATTTT. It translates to CASSFVQADTQYF.